This TCR beta chain was sequenced during a study of blood T cells in healthy people across ages (dated by TCRdb to the mid-2010s). General notes on the study: In model experiments, roughly one uniquely barcoded TCR beta cDNA molecule per two T cells was captured by template switching. To avoid experimental bias, donors of different ages were randomly spread across the sequencing lanes. Donors were grouped into four age groups: young (average 16 years), middle-aged (roughly 38), aged (about 60) and long-lived (around 80). To track age-related changes in TCR beta repertoire diversity, the study relied on deep sequencing normalized with unique cDNA molecular identifiers. Two additional independent replicas of 1 million unique cDNA reads from the same blood draw were analyzed for two donors (one aged 18 to 30 and one aged 80 or older). Broad study findings and their caveats: As age increased, observed TCR beta diversity per million T cells dropped in a roughly linear way, and a significant reduction was already evident by age roughly 36. Bulk unsorted PBMC profiling prevented conclusive comparison of naive and antigen-experienced compartments. Estimates of total diversity based on one million sequenced T cells were considered lower bounds and underestimates. The long-lived group showed more naive CD4+ T cells, fewer expanded clones and increased TCR diversity than the aged group, suggesting age selection. The percentage of naive T cells measured by flow cytometry correlated strongly with observed TCR beta diversity. The CMV infection status of donors was not known, potentially confounding age-related changes in expanded clonotypes.

The CDR3 sequence holds 14 residues, the cysteine and phenylalanine included. The retained sequence is limited to the CDR3, 42 bases, with the frame set at the first base. Between the V and J ends, shortened by 0 bases and 4 bases respectively, the junction contains 9 bases. Reading the germline V gene (reference sequence) gives CDR1 LGHDT and CDR2 YNNKEL. Library method: 5' RACE. The data were produced on an Illumina HiSeq 2500. A second PCR of about 7 to 12 cycles was run with a J-beta primer mix and a sample-barcoded 5' primer. Each TCR beta cDNA molecule received a unique molecular identifier from a template-switch 5' adaptor carrying 12 random nucleotides. Each sample yielded at least 2.5 million CDR3-containing paired-end reads. First-strand cDNA synthesis was performed from all RNA using the Mint cDNA synthesis kit, with priming by a TRBC-specific oligonucleotide. After uracil-DNA glycosylase treatment, a first 18-cycle PCR used universal primers M1SS and BC2_uni_R on all cDNA. Under the source paper's analysis protocol: For normalization, 1 million high-quality reads, each with a distinct molecular identifier, were randomly selected from each sample. Instead of being binned into consensus sequences, reads with shared molecular identifiers were discarded. MiTCR, run with a Q25 quality threshold and the strictest error-elimination algorithm, handled CDR3 identification, clonotype clustering and error correction. A nonparametric unseen species model with Euler transformation was used to estimate a lower bound on total TCR beta diversity. TCRdb cleaned the public reads at Q25 with fastp, built clones with MiXCR and kept in-frame beta chains. Identical CDR3 proteins give one entry, which carries the most common genes and DNA. What appears here as the V and J calls and clone size reflects TCRdb's work, not the paper's. The sample table shows about 830,000 distinct CDR3 sequences, and 55% to 75% are seen once. The ten largest clones capture roughly 22% of the sample.

For this clonotype: Its antigen specificity is not known. No qualities accompany the bases; no much larger clone lies one base away.

Systemically healthy Caucasian individuals from Russia, 39 in total and aged roughly 6 to 95 years, were included as donors. Each donor gave ten milliliters of peripheral blood, collected into EDTA-treated Vacutainer tubes. Ficoll-Paque density-gradient centrifugation was used to isolate PBMCs, with at least 7 million obtained per sample. Total RNA was extracted from PBMCs with Trizol reagent, with at least 5.5 micrograms obtained per sample. For every donor, an aliquot of PBMCs went through flow cytometry to measure the percentages of naive CD45RAhigh/CD27high T cells. The sequenced material came from blood. The origin of this receptor is a man aged 25-45 years in good health. In this chain, TRBV3-1 is recombined with TRBJ1-2; the D gene is unclear. The CDR3 protein is CASSQDLDFYGYTF. The bases are TGTGCCAGCAGCCAAGATTTGGATTTCTATGGCTACACCTTC. The full variable domain, with segments outside the CDR3 supplied by the reference TRBV3-1 and TRBJ1-2 proteins, appears as DTAVSQTPKYLVTQMGNDKSIKCEQNLGHDTMYWYKQDSKKFLKIMFSYNNKELIINETVPNRFSPKSPDKAHLNLHINSLELGDSAVYFCASSQDLDFYGYTFGSGTRLTVV.